This T cell receptor (beta chain) stems from a study of T cell repertoires in cytomegalovirus infection. Study-level information: Indicated by public TCR beta signatures were CMV infection and matching HLA type.

TCRdb passed the reads through MiXCR, listing each CDR3 protein once. Of under 130,000 distinct CDR3 sequences in the sample, under 45% are singletons; the top ten hold just under 75%. As for this clonotype: Its antigen is unidentified.

Per the germline V gene, CDR1 is SGHVS and CDR2 is FQNEAQ. The length of the CDR3 is 13 residues. Trimming shortened V by 4 bases and J by 6 bases, and 9 bases separated the two germline ends. The sample here was CD8+ T cells from cultured PBMCs, taken from culture after CMV antigen stimulation. The chain recombines TRBV7-8 with TRBJ2-2; D gene unclear. The sequence was collected from a human donor in good health (CMV status not recorded). Some clones in this sample may be carry-over from other donors' samples. CDR3 protein: CASSSPGPGELFF. Written as DNA, the CDR3 is TGTGCCAGCAGCTCCCCGGGCCCCGGGGAGCTGTTTTTT. The full variable domain, its missing parts supplied by reference TRBV7-8 and TRBJ2-2, is GAGVSQSPRYKVAKRGQDVALRCDPISGHVSLFWYQQALGQGPEFLTYFQNEAQLDKSGLPSDRFFAERPEGSVSTLKIQRTQQEDSAVYLCASSSPGPGELFFGEGSRLTVL.